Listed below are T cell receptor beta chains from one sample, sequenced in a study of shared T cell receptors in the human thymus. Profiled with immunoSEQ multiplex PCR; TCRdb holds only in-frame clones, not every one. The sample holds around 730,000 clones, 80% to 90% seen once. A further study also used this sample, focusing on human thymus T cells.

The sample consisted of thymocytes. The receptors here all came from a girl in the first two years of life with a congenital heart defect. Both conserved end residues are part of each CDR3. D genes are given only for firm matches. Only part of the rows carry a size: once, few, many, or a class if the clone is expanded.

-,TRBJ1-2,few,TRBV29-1,CSVEDGRDYQHHPLYGYTF,TGCAGCGTTGAAGATGGGAGGGATTATCAACACCACCCCCTCTATGGCTACACCTTC
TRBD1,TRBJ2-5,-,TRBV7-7,CASSLGGQPYQETQYF,TGTGCTAGCAGCTTAGGGGGACAGCCGTACCAAGAGACCCAGTACTTC
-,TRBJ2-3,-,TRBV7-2,CASGTPTSSTDTQYF,TGTGCCAGCGGGACACCTACTTCTAGCACAGATACGCAGTATTTT
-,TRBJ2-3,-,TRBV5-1,CASSLFLRAGTDTQYF,TGCGCCAGCAGCTTGTTTCTTCGTGCGGGCACAGATACGCAGTATTTT
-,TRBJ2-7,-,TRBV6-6,CASSTLDRAKVSEQYF,TGTGCCAGCAGCACTCTCGACAGAGCGAAGGTTAGCGAGCAGTACTTC
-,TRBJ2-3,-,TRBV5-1,CASSLGLKGDAQYF,TGCGCCAGCAGCTTGGGGCTGAAAGGAGATGCGCAGTATTTT
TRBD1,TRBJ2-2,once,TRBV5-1,CASSFMPGQGSSTGELFF,TGCGCCAGCAGCTTCATGCCGGGACAGGGTTCTAGCACCGGGGAGCTGTTTTTT
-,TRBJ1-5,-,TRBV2,CASSEVYSNQPQHF,TGTGCCAGCAGTGAAGTATATAGCAATCAGCCCCAGCATTTT
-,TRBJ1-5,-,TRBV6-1,CASMVRRGQPQHF,TGTGCCAGCATGGTAAGGCGGGGGCAGCCCCAGCATTTT
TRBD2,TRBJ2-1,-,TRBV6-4,CASSDSKPAGGATYNEQFF,TGTGCCAGCAGTGACTCGAAGCCCGCGGGGGGGGCCACCTACAATGAGCAGTTCTTC
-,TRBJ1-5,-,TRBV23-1,CASRPISPGRARQPQHF,TGCGCCAGCAGACCCATCTCGCCGGGGAGGGCAAGGCAGCCCCAGCATTTT
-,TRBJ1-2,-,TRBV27,CASSTQDSNFYGYTF,TGTGCCAGCAGTACTCAGGACAGCAATTTCTATGGCTACACCTTC
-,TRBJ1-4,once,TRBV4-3,CASSQVHEREKLFF,TGCGCCAGCAGCCAAGTCCATGAGAGGGAAAAACTGTTTTTT
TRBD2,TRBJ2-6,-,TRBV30,CAWILSQGAGFSGANVLTF,TGTGCCTGGATCTTGTCTCAGGGAGCGGGATTCTCTGGGGCCAACGTCCTGACTTTC
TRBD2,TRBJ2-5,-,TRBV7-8,CASSHSLPGTSLQETQYF,TGTGCCAGCAGCCACTCCCTCCCCGGGACTAGCCTCCAAGAGACCCAGTACTTC
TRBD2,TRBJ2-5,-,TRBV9,CASSVAPIFLAETQETQYF,TGTGCCAGCAGCGTAGCCCCGATTTTTCTAGCGGAAACGCAAGAGACCCAGTACTTC
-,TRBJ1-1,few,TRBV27,CASSLLQVTMNTEAFF,TGTGCCAGCAGTTTATTACAGGTTACGATGAACACTGAAGCTTTCTTT
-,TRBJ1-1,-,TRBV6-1,CASSEVHRASTEAFF,TGTGCCAGCAGTGAAGTCCACAGGGCTAGTACTGAAGCTTTCTTT
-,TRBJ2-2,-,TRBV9,CASSDAGPAGGELFF,TGTGCCAGCAGCGATGCGGGGCCCGCGGGCGGGGAGCTGTTTTTT
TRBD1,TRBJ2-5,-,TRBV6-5,CASTYKQGYFGTQYF,TGTGCCAGCACCTACAAACAGGGGTACTTCGGGACCCAGTACTTC
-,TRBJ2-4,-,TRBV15,CATSRDLGLAKNIQYF,TGTGCCACCAGCAGAGATCTGGGACTAGCCAAAAACATTCAGTACTTC
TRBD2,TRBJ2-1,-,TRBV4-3,CASSQEVAAGSDEQFF,TGCGCCAGCAGCCAAGAGGTGGCAGCGGGGTCCGATGAGCAGTTCTTC
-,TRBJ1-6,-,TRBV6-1,CASSEDRVEAHRVSPLHF,TGTGCCAGCAGTGAAGATCGGGTGGAGGCCCACAGGGTTTCACCCCTCCACTTT
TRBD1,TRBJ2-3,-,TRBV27,CASSLSSPGQGRGSTDTQYF,TGTGCCAGCAGTTTATCGTCCCCCGGACAGGGGCGCGGTTCCACAGATACGCAGTATTTT
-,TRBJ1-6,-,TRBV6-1,CASSGANNSPLHF,TGTGCCAGCAGTGGGGCCAATAATTCACCCCTCCACTTT
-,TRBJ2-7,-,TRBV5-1,CASSREADRSYEQYF,TGCGCCAGCAGCAGGGAAGCGGACAGATCTTACGAGCAGTACTTC
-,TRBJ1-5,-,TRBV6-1,CASSETRLGGQPQHF,TGTGCCAGCAGTGAAACCCGCTTGGGGGGACAGCCCCAGCATTTT
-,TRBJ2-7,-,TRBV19,CASSLQGYEQYF,TGTGCCAGTAGTCTCCAGGGGTACGAGCAGTACTTC
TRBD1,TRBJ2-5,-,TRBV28,CASSRNPGTALQETQYF,TGTGCCAGCAGCCGAAATCCCGGGACAGCCCTTCAAGAGACCCAGTACTTC
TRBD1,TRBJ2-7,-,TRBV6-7,CASRATGGSYEQYF,TGTGCCAGCAGGGCGACAGGGGGATCCTACGAGCAGTACTTC
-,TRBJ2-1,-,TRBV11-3,CASSLDRAHANEQFF,TGTGCCAGCAGCTTAGACCGCGCTCACGCAAATGAGCAGTTCTTC